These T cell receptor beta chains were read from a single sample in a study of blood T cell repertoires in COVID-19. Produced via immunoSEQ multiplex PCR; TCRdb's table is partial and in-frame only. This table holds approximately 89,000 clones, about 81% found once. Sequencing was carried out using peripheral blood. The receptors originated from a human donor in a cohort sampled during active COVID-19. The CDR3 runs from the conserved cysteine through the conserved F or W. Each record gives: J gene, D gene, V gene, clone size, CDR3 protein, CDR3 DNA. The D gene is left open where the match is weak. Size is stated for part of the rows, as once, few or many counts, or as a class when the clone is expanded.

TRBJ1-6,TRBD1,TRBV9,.,CASSQGQGGNSPLHF,TGTGCCAGCAGCCAGGGACAGGGGGGTAATTCACCCCTCCACTTT
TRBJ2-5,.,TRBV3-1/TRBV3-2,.,CASSPDRTSQETQYF,TGTGCCAGCAGCCCTGACAGGACTAGCCAAGAGACCCAGTACTTC
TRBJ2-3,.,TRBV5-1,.,CASSFQTDTQYF,TGCGCCAGCAGCTTCCAGACAGATACGCAGTATTTT
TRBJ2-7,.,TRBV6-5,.,CASGPGVFYEQYF,TGTGCCAGCGGGCCGGGGGTTTTCTACGAGCAGTACTTC
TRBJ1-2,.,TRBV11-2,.,CASSLQPGTSGYTF,TGTGCCAGCAGCTTGCAACCCGGGACAAGTGGCTACACCTTC
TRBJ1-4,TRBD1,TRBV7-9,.,CASSLGQGVFF,TGTGCCAGCAGCTTAGGACAGGGGGTGTTTTTT
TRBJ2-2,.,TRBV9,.,CASSAGIYTGELFF,TGTGCCAGCAGCGCCGGGATTTACACCGGGGAGCTGTTTTTT
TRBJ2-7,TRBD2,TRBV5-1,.,CASTLLGTTDYEQYF,TGCGCCAGCACCCTACTGGGGACTACGGACTACGAGCAGTACTTC
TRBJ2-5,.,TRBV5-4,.,CASSRGRAVQETQYF,TGTGCCAGCAGCCGAGGGCGGGCCGTCCAAGAGACCCAGTACTTC
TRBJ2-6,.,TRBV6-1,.,CASSEPGVAGANVLTF,TGTGCCAGCAGTGAACCCGGAGTAGCTGGGGCCAACGTCCTGACTTTC
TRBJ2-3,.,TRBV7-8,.,CASSLDARGPTDTQYF,TGTGCCAGCAGCTTAGACGCCAGGGGTCCCACAGATACGCAGTATTTT
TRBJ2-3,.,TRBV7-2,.,CASSLGHGDTQYF,TGTGCCAGCAGCTTGGGGCACGGAGATACGCAGTATTTT
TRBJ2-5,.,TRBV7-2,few,CASSRSGWGETQYF,TGTGCCAGCAGCCGTAGCGGCTGGGGAGAGACCCAGTACTTC
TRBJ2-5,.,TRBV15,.,CAVGASGETQYF,TGTGCCGTTGGGGCCTCCGGAGAGACCCAGTACTTC
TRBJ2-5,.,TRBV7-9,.,CASRRGTEETQYF,TGTGCCAGCAGAAGGGGGACGGAAGAGACCCAGTACTTC
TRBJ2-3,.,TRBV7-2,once,CASSPTLALLTDTQYF,TGTGCCAGCAGTCCTACTCTAGCCCTCCTCACAGATACGCAGTATTTT
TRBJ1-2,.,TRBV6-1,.,CASSEERVANYGYTF,TGTGCCAGCAGTGAAGAGAGGGTGGCTAACTATGGCTACACCTTC
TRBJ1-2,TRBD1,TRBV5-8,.,CASRGQGAGYGYTF,TGTGCCAGCAGGGGACAGGGGGCAGGCTATGGCTACACCTTC
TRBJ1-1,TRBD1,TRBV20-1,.,CSASGQGLGNTEAFF,TGCAGTGCTAGTGGACAGGGGCTAGGGAACACTGAAGCTTTCTTT
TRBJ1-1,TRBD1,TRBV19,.,CASSIRGRDRAFF,TGTGCCAGTAGTATTCGGGGTCGGGACAGAGCTTTCTTT
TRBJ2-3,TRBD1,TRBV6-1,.,CASSEVGTGGKDTQYF,TGTGCCAGCAGTGAAGTAGGGACAGGGGGCAAAGATACGCAGTATTTT